This note documents a single T cell receptor (beta chain) sequence. No antigen is known for it. Using immunoSEQ multiplex PCR, the repertoire was profiled, and TCRdb retains in-frame clones only, with some absent. The table lists around 94,000 clones, approximately 90% of them singletons. This sample is drawn from a study of T cell responses to AZD1222 COVID-19 vaccine. General observations from the study: The CD4 TCRs associated with vaccination extended across spike and predominated at 160-218 and 743-854. Per reports, nearly half of all spike-specific TCRs target regions that are unmutated in variants. Repertoire collection took place solely once the T cell response had peaked.

The V end lost 7 bases, the J end lost 5 bases, and 17 bases lay between the germline ends. The CDR3 sequence is 14 residues long. Per germline, CDR1 LNHDA and CDR2 SQIVND (reference sequence). V usage is TRBV19 and J usage is TRBJ1-2, with no clear D. The source was peripheral blood, collected on day 0 of AZD1222 vaccination. The source of this sequence is an adult in good health. The CDR3 loop is CASTRIGGKYGYTF. As DNA, the CDR3 is TGTGCCAGTACCCGAATAGGAGGGAAATATGGCTACACCTTC.